These 27 T cell receptor beta chains came from one sample sequenced in a study of cytotoxic CD8 clonotypes in ibrutinib-treated CLL. The method was immunoSEQ multiplex PCR; TCRdb's version includes in-frame clones alone and lacks a portion of them. The sample lists around 70,000 clones; over 75% were seen once. The sequencing here drew on PBMCs, taken after 12 months of ibrutinib treatment. The receptor source for this set is a human donor with chronic lymphocytic leukemia.

The V gene is TRBV5-1, the J gene TRBJ2-2; a weak D match, TRBD1 (6 bases). The CDR3 sequence is 16 residues long. The germline CDR1 and CDR2 sequences are SGHRS and YFSETQ. V lost 4 bases and J lost 4, with 17 bases in between. CDR3: CASSDHRVATTGELFF. The CDR3 region has the DNA TGCGCCAGCAGCGACCACAGGGTTGCTACCACCGGGGAGCTGTTTTTT.

This chain uses TRBV19 with TRBJ1-4; D is uncertain. CDR1 is LNHDA, CDR2 SQIVND, per germline (reference sequence). Between the trimmed V and J ends, which lost 6 bases and 8 bases, there was a span of 13 bases. The CDR3 loop spans 13 amino acids. The CDR3 protein is CASSELRREKLFF. The CDR3 nucleotides are TGTGCCAGTAGCGAACTACGGAGGGAAAAACTGTTTTTT.

The chain links TRBV7-3 to TRBJ1-1, with TRBD1 identical over 10 bases. The CDR3 length is 15 residues. V was clipped by 0 bases and J by 7 bases; unmatched bases: 5. Germline values: CDR1 SGHTA, CDR2 FQGTGA. For the CDR3, the DNA is TGTGCCAGCAGCTTAACGGGACAGGGGACCGATGAAGCTTTCTTT. This codes for CASSLTGQGTDEAFF.

The CDR3 bases are TGCGCCAGCAGCTCTCCGGGGGGCGGATCTGGAAACACCATATATTTT. Protein sequence: CASSSPGGGSGNTIYF. The J gene is TRBJ1-3, the V gene TRBV5-1, with D possibly TRBD1 on 6 matching bases. Germline-derived CDR1 and CDR2 are SGHRS and YFSETQ. The CDR3 runs 16 residues. Trimming stripped 3 bases from V and 1 base from J, with 14 bases between. Combining the CDR3 with reference TRBV5-1 and TRBJ1-3 gives the whole variable domain KAGVTQTPRYLIKTRGQQVTLSCSPISGHRSVSWYQQTPGQGLQFLFEYFSETQRNKGNFPGRFSGRQFSNSRSEMNVSTLELGDSALYLCASSSPGGGSGNTIYFGEGSWLTVV.

The CDR3, as DNA: TGCGCCAGCAGCTCGGTGGACAGGGAAATAGTCACAGATACGCAGTATTTT. It codes for CASSSVDREIVTDTQYF. V and J are TRBV5-1 and TRBJ2-3; 8 positions match TRBD1. CDR1 is SGHRS and CDR2 is YFSETQ in the germline V gene. The CDR3 covers 17 residues. Losses at the gene ends were 3 bases for V and 2 bases for J; bases not matched to a gene: 11. Full variable domain (rest looked up from reference TRBV5-1 and TRBJ2-3): KAGVTQTPRYLIKTRGQQVTLSCSPISGHRSVSWYQQTPGQGLQFLFEYFSETQRNKGNFPGRFSGRQFSNSRSEMNVSTLELGDSALYLCASSSVDREIVTDTQYFGPGTRLTVL.

The chain recombines TRBV9 with TRBJ2-2, with no clear D. The V and J ends lost 0 bases and 2 bases respectively, with 5 bases between them. This CDR3 is built from 14 residues. Looked up from germline, CDR1 is SGDLS and CDR2 is YYNGEE. CDR3 in amino acids: CASSVGTNTGELFF. The CDR3 DNA reads TGTGCCAGCAGCGTAGGGACCAACACCGGGGAGCTGTTTTTT.

The sample holds one count of this clone. J is TRBJ1-1 and V is TRBV28; D is unresolved. The CDR3 extends over 13 amino acids. Germline V lookup: CDR1 MDHEN, CDR2 SYDVKM. The V and J ends lost 6 bases and 3 bases respectively, with 11 bases between them. This CDR3 is CASSQEAYTEAFF. CDR3 sequence (DNA): TGTGCCAGCAGCCAAGAGGCCTACACTGAAGCTTTCTTT.

The chain employs TRBV28 and TRBJ2-7; D is unclear. The CDR3 has 11 residues. V was trimmed by 4 bases and J by 5 bases, leaving 6 bases between them. CDR1 MDHEN and CDR2 SYDVKM come from the germline V gene. The chain's CDR3 is CASSYIDEQYF. Written as DNA, the CDR3 is TGTGCCAGCAGTTATATAGACGAGCAGTACTTC.

The J gene is TRBJ2-2, the V gene TRBV7-3; D not resolved. The length of the CDR3 is 13 residues. The V end was cut by 2 bases, the J end by 7 bases, with 8 bases between. Germline V CDR1 and CDR2: SGHTA, FQGTGA. In DNA form, the CDR3 reads TGTGCCAGCAGCTTAGAAGGGTTCGGGGAGCTGTTTTTT. This translates into CASSLEGFGELFF.

The chain uses TRBV4-3 and TRBJ2-5; the D gene is possibly TRBD2 (5 bases). This CDR3 region has 15 residues. V was cut by 4 bases and J by 2 bases, with 14 bases left in between. Germline V gives CDR1 LGHNA, CDR2 YSLEER. The CDR3 nucleotides are TGCGCCAGCAGCCCAGAGAGCGGAGATCAAGAGACCCAGTACTTC. The encoded protein is CASSPESGDQETQYF.

This chain uses TRBV7-9 with TRBJ1-2; 7 bases agree with TRBD1. This CDR3 comprises 15 residues. Germline loops: CDR1 SEHNR, CDR2 FQNEAQ (reference sequence). After removal of 5 bases from V and 4 bases from J, the junction contained 10 bases not matched to a gene. CDR3 sequence (DNA): TGTGCCAGCAGCCACCTACAGGGGCGACCCTATGGCTACACCTTC. It codes for CASSHLQGRPYGYTF.

V usage is TRBV7-9 and J usage is TRBJ2-6; D remains ambiguous. CDR1 and CDR2 (germline): SEHNR, FQNEAQ (reference sequence). Trimming pared 7 bases from V and 0 bases from J, leaving 7 bases between. There are 14 residues in the CDR3. The CDR3 loop is CASTRVSGANVLTF. The CDR3 DNA reads as TGTGCCAGCACCCGGGTCTCTGGGGCCAACGTCCTGACTTTC.

The chain carries TRBV5-1 and TRBJ2-5, with no clear D. Germline V lookup: CDR1 SGHRS, CDR2 YFSETQ. The germline V and J ends were trimmed by 3 bases and 5 bases, with 11 bases remaining between them. The CDR3 has 13 amino acids. The CDR3 DNA follows: TGCGCCAGCAGCTCCACGAGTACGGAGACCCAGTACTTC. Protein product: CASSSTSTETQYF.

V is TRBV5-1 and J is TRBJ1-1; 9 bases are a match to TRBD1. The CDR3 extends over 15 amino acids. J lost 1 base, V lost 3 bases, and 4 bases had no gene match. Germline V gene lookup returns CDR1 SGHRS and CDR2 YFSETQ. CDR3 sequence: CASSWGQGTNTEAFF. The CDR3 nucleotides read TGCGCCAGCAGCTGGGGACAGGGAACGAACACTGAAGCTTTCTTT.

The genes are TRBV9 and TRBJ2-1; D perhaps matches TRBD1 (5 bases). Germline values: CDR1 SGDLS, CDR2 YYNGEE. The CDR3 contains 17 residues. V was trimmed by 3 bases and J by 3 bases, leaving 19 bases between them. The CDR3 DNA follows: TGTGCCAGCAGCGAAGAGAGGTTGGACACATACTACAATGAGCAGTTCTTC. It encodes CASSEERLDTYYNEQFF.

The rearrangement links TRBV9 to TRBJ2-3; 9 bases fit TRBD2. Germline trimming cut 4 bases from V and 2 bases from J; bases unmatched to any gene: 5. Germline V lookup: CDR1 SGDLS, CDR2 YYNGEE. The CDR3 extends over 15 amino acids. The CDR3 DNA reads TGTGCCAGCAGCCCGCTAGCGGGGATCACAGATACGCAGTATTTT. This gives the protein CASSPLAGITDTQYF. Using reference TRBV9 and TRBJ2-3 for the parts outside the CDR3, the full variable domain is DSGVTQTPKHLITATGQRVTLRCSPRSGDLSVYWYQQSLDQGLQFLIQYYNGEERAKGNILERFSAQQFPDLHSELNLSSLELGDSALYFCASSPLAGITDTQYFGPGTRLTVL.

This chain links TRBV18 with TRBJ2-7; D is perhaps TRBD2 (5 bases). From germline, CDR1 is KGHSH and CDR2 LQKENI. V was shortened by 2 bases and J by 5 bases, with 7 bases between the two germline ends. The CDR3 covers 12 residues. CDR3 sequence (DNA): TGTGCCAGCTCACCAAAAGCGGACGAGCAGTACTTC. Protein product: CASSPKADEQYF.

This rearrangement joins TRBV28 to TRBJ2-7, with D maybe TRBD2 (6 bases). This CDR3 is built from 13 residues. V was shortened by 7 bases and J by 2 bases, with 12 bases between the two germline ends. Germline V gives CDR1 MDHEN, CDR2 SYDVKM. The CDR3: CASMPGVTYEQYF. CDR3 nucleotides: TGTGCCAGCATGCCGGGGGTGACCTACGAGCAGTACTTC. The entire variable domain, with the rest obtained from reference TRBV28 and TRBJ2-7, is as follows: DVKVTQSSRYLVKRTGEKVFLECVQDMDHENMFWYRQDPGLGLRLIYFSYDVKMKEKGDIPEGYSVSREKKERFSLILESASTNQTSMYLCASMPGVTYEQYFGPGTRLTVT.

This clone came up once. This chain uses TRBV7-2 with TRBJ2-1; 9 nucleotides align to TRBD2. The V segment lost 6 bases and the J segment 7 bases; nucleotides outside the gene matches: 13. Germline V gives CDR1 SGHTA, CDR2 FQGNSA. This CDR3 region has 16 residues. This CDR3 is CASRFSRTSAYNEQFF. As DNA, the CDR3 is TGTGCCAGCAGATTCAGCAGGACTAGCGCTTATAATGAGCAGTTCTTC.

This chain uses TRBV2 with TRBJ2-1; D is perhaps TRBD1 (7 bases). This CDR3 is built from 13 residues. The ends were cut back, 7 bases at V and 7 bases at J, with 14 bases in the middle. From germline, CDR1 is SNHLY and CDR2 FYNNEI. The CDR3 here is CASTAGGWNEQFF. The CDR3 region has the DNA TGTGCCAGCACGGCAGGGGGGTGGAATGAGCAGTTCTTC. Filled out from reference TRBV2 and TRBJ2-1, the complete variable domain reads EPEVTQTPSHQVTQMGQEVILRCVPISNHLYFYWYRQILGQKVEFLVSFYNNEISEKSEIFDDQFSVERPDGSNFTLKIRSTKLEDSAMYFCASTAGGWNEQFFGPGTRLTVL.

V usage is TRBV28 and J usage is TRBJ2-7, with D possibly being TRBD1 (7 bases). This CDR3 is 14 amino acids long. The V gene lost 6 bases and the J gene lost 4 bases, with 16 bases spanning the gap. Germline V gives CDR1 MDHEN, CDR2 SYDVKM. CDR3 loop: CASRMAGGSYEQYF. CDR3 coding DNA: TGTGCCAGCAGAATGGCAGGGGGGTCTTACGAGCAGTACTTC.

V and J are TRBV30 and TRBJ1-2, with D unclear. CDR1 is GTSNPN and CDR2 is SVGIG in the germline V gene (reference sequence). Trimming took off 3 bases at V and 7 bases at J, with 12 bases between the two ends. This CDR3 has 12 amino acids. This CDR3 is CAWRFGRLGYTF. DNA for the CDR3: TGTGCCTGGAGGTTTGGGCGGCTTGGCTACACCTTC.

This clone was detected only a few times. The rearrangement uses TRBV2 and TRBJ2-1, with TRBD1 matching over 7 bases. The ends lost 8 bases at V and 7 bases at J; junction bases unmatched: 14. CDR3 length: 15 amino acids. Germline V lookup: CDR1 SNHLY, CDR2 FYNNEI. The CDR3 DNA is TGTGCCAGCTGCCCCCGTGGGGGACAGTGGAATGAGCAGTTCTTC. Its translation is CASCPRGGQWNEQFF.

The J gene is TRBJ1-4, the V gene TRBV6-6; 7 bases match TRBD1. The ends lost 5 bases at V and 7 bases at J; junction bases unmatched: 7. Looked up from germline, CDR1 is MNHNY and CDR2 is SVGAGI (reference sequence). CDR3 length: 14 residues. The CDR3 here is CASSPRGEGEKLFF. CDR3 bases: TGTGCCAGCAGTCCCAGGGGGGAGGGTGAAAAACTGTTTTTT.

This clone was detected a few times. The chain uses TRBV2 and TRBJ1-1, with D perhaps TRBD1 (6 bases). Germline V gene lookup returns CDR1 SNHLY and CDR2 FYNNEI. This CDR3 region has 13 residues. Trimming took 6 bases from V and 6 from J, leaving 14 bases between them. CDR3 in amino acids: CASRVDSGAEAFF. CDR3 DNA: TGTGCCAGCAGGGTGGACAGTGGCGCTGAAGCTTTCTTT. The full variable domain, its missing parts supplied by reference TRBV2 and TRBJ1-1, is EPEVTQTPSHQVTQMGQEVILRCVPISNHLYFYWYRQILGQKVEFLVSFYNNEISEKSEIFDDQFSVERPDGSNFTLKIRSTKLEDSAMYFCASRVDSGAEAFFGQGTRLTVV.

The rearrangement uses TRBV27 and TRBJ2-7; the match to TRBD1 covers 7 bases. The germline CDR1 and CDR2 sequences are MNHEY and SMNVEV (reference sequence). This CDR3 spans 15 amino acids. Trimming at V came to 4 bases and at J to 3 bases, leaving 9 bases not matched to a gene. CDR3 loop: CASSSTGAVVYEQYF. CDR3 bases: TGTGCCAGCAGTTCAACAGGGGCGGTCGTCTACGAGCAGTACTTC.

The rearrangement links TRBV2 to TRBJ1-5; D perhaps matches TRBD1 (5 bases). CDR1 and CDR2 from the germline V gene are SNHLY and FYNNEI. V dropped 7 bases and J dropped 5 bases, with 15 bases sitting between them. The CDR3 length is 14 residues. CDR3 sequence reads: CASTRGTSDQPQHF. The DNA for the CDR3 is TGTGCCAGCACCCGAGGGACGTCCGATCAGCCCCAGCATTTT.